The T cell receptor beta chain under discussion was sequenced for a study of CD8+ T cells in alopecia areata. Noted treatment: oral pan-JAK inhibitor, 5-10 mg twice daily. The sequencing template was cDNA reverse transcribed from extracted RNA. TCRdb's copy holds only in-frame clones and misses some; the assay was immunoSEQ multiplex PCR. The data contain 200,000 or so clones, about 62% of them singletons. This receptor was identified in a human donor with alopecia areata. The sample consisted of CD4+ T cells sorted from blood, taken at week 24, from a patient treated with tofacitinib.

The chain's CDR3 is CASTLADGDTQYF. The CDR3 DNA reads TGTGCCAGCACACTAGCGGACGGAGATACGCAGTATTTT. This rearrangement joins TRBV2 to TRBJ2-3; TRBD2 matches at 8 bases. The germline V gene has CDR1 SNHLY and CDR2 FYNNEI. This CDR3 spans 13 amino acids. V lost 7 bases and J lost 5; bases outside the gene matches: 5.